This T cell receptor (beta chain) emerged from a study of T cells in localized non-small cell lung cancer. Study-level findings and limits: Among blood samples, higher T cell density accompanied longer overall survival.

The CDR3 has 15 residues. Germline V gene lookup returns CDR1 SNHLY and CDR2 FYNNEI. The trim removed 7 bases at V and 2 bases at J, leaving 8 bases unmatched. Profiling relied on immunoSEQ multiplex PCR, and the TCRdb table lists in-frame clones only, not all of them. The profile shows about 40,000 clones, 90% to 95% of them singletons. As concerns this clone: As yet, its antigen is unknown.

Here the sequenced sample was PBMCs, taken before any cancer treatment. The TCR comes from a woman aged 40-70 years with stage II lung adenocarcinoma. The chain combines TRBV2 with TRBJ1-5, with 7 nucleotides matching TRBD1. The CDR3 nucleotides read TGTGCCAGCACCACGACAGGGAACGGCAATCAGCCCCAGCATTTT. Protein: CASTTTGNGNQPQHF. Supplemented by reference TRBV2 and TRBJ1-5, the full variable domain reads EPEVTQTPSHQVTQMGQEVILRCVPISNHLYFYWYRQILGQKVEFLVSFYNNEISEKSEIFDDQFSVERPDGSNFTLKIRSTKLEDSAMYFCASTTTGNGNQPQHFGDGTRLSIL.